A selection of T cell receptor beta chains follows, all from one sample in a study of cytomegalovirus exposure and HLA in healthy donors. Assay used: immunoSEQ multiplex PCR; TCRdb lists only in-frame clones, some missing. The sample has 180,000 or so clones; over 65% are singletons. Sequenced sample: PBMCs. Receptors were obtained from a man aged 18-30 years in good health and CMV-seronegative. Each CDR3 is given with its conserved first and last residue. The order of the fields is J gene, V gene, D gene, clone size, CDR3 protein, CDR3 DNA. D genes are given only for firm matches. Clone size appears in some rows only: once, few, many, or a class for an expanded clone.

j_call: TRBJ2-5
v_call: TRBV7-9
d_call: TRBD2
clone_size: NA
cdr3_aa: CASSSTSGGNQETQYF
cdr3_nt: TGTGCCAGCAGCTCGACTAGCGGGGGGAACCAAGAGACCCAGTACTTC

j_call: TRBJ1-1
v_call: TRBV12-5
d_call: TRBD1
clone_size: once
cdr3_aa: CASATSGGTEAFF
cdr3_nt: TGTGCTAGTGCGACGTCAGGGGGCACTGAAGCTTTCTTT

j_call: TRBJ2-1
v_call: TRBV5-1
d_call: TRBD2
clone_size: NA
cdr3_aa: CASSSGLAIDEQFF
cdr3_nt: TGCGCCAGCAGCTCGGGACTAGCGATTGATGAGCAGTTCTTC

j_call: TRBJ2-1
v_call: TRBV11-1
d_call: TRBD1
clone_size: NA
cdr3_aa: CASSRGQASYNEQFF
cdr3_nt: TGTGCCAGCAGCCGCGGACAGGCTTCCTACAATGAGCAGTTCTTC

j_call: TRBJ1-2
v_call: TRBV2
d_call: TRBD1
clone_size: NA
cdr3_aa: CASSGVTGQGGGGYTF
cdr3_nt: TGTGCCAGCAGTGGCGTGACCGGACAGGGAGGGGGTGGCTACACCTTC

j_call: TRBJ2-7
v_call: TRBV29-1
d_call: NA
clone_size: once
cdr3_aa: CSVGVGYEQYF
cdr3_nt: TGCAGCGTTGGTGTCGGCTACGAGCAGTACTTC

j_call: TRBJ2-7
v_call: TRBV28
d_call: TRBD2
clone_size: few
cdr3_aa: CASSLGGRSAYEQYF
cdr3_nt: TGTGCCAGCAGTTTAGGCGGGAGGTCCGCCTACGAGCAGTACTTC

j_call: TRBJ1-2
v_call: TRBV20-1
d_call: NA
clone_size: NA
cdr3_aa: CSPSADYGYTF
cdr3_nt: TGCAGCCCGTCGGCGGACTATGGCTACACCTTC

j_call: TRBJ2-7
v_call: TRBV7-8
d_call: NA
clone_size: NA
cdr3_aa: CASSLREGLGEQYF
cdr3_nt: TGTGCCAGCAGCTTGAGAGAGGGTCTGGGGGAGCAGTACTTC

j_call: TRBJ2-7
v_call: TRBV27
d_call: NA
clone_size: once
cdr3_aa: CASRGFSYEQYF
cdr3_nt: TGTGCCTCCAGGGGATTCTCCTACGAGCAGTACTTC

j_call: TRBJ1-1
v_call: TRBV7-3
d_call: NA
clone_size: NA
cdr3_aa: CASSFRGSTEAFF
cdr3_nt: TGTGCCAGCAGCTTTAGGGGGTCCACTGAAGCTTTCTTT

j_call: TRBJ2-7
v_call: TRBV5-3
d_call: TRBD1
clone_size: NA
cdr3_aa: CARSLVGTGGFHEQYF
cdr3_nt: TGTGCCAGAAGCTTGGTGGGGACAGGGGGCTTCCACGAGCAGTACTTC

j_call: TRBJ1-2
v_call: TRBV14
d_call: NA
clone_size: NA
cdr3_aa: CASSQGFLDGYTF
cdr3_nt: TGTGCCAGCAGCCAAGGGTTTCTAGATGGCTACACCTTC

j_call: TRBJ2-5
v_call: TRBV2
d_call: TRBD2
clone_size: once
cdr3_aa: CASVGGGETQYF
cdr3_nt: TGTGCCAGCGTTGGGGGAGGGGAGACCCAGTACTTC

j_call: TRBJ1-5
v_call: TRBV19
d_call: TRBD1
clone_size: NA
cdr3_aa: CASSPRQGLGQPQHF
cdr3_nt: TGTGCCAGTAGTCCCAGACAGGGATTGGGTCAGCCCCAGCATTTT

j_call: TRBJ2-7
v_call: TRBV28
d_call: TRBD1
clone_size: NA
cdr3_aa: CASSLSLTGTGASSSYEQYF
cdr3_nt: TGTGCCAGCAGTTTATCCCTAACCGGGACAGGGGCCTCCAGCTCCTACGAGCAGTACTTC

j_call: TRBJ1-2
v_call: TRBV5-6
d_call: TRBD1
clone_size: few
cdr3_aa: CASSRDRDGYTF
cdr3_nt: TGTGCCAGCAGCCGGGACAGGGACGGCTACACCTTC

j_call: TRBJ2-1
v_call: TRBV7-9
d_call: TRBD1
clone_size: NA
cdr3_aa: CASSASDRGRLNEQFF
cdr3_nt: TGTGCCAGCAGCGCTTCGGACAGGGGGCGGTTGAATGAGCAGTTCTTC

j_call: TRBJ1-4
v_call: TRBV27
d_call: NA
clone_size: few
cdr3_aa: CASRRLGGPNEKLFF
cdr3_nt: TGTGCCAGCAGGCGGTTGGGGGGACCCAATGAAAAACTGTTTTTT

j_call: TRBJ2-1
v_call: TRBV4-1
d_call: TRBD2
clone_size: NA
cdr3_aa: CASSQLFLAGGADEQFF
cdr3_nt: TGCGCCAGCAGCCAGCTTTTCCTAGCGGGTGGTGCCGATGAGCAGTTCTTC

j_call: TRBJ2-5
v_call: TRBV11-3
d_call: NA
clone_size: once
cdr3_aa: CASSIDRTQETQYF
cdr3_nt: TGTGCCAGCAGCATCGACAGGACACAAGAGACCCAGTACTTC

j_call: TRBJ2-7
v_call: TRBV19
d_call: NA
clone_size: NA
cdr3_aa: CASSISAGEQYF
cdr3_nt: TGTGCCAGTAGTATCTCGGCGGGCGAGCAGTACTTC

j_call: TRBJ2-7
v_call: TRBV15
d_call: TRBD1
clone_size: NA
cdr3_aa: CATSRGVGQLSYEQYF
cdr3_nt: TGTGCCACCAGCAGAGGAGTGGGACAGCTGTCGTACGAGCAGTACTTC

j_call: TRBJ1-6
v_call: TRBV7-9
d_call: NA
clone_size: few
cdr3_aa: CASSLAGAGSPLHF
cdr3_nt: TGTGCCAGCAGCTTAGCAGGGGCCGGTTCACCCCTCCACTTT

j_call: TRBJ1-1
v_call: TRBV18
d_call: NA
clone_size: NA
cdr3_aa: CASSPETGTEAFF
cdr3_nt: TGTGCCAGCTCACCGGAAACGGGCACTGAAGCTTTCTTT

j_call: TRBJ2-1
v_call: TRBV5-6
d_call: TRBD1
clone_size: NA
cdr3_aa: CASSRTGTGAPPYNEQFF
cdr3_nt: TGTGCCAGCAGCCGCACCGGGACAGGGGCGCCCCCCTACAATGAGCAGTTCTTC

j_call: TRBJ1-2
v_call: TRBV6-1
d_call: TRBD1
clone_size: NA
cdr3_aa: CASRETGRYGYTF
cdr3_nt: TGTGCCAGCAGAGAGACAGGGAGGTATGGCTACACCTTC

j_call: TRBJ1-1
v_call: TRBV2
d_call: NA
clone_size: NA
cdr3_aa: CATQGNTEAFF
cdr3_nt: TGTGCCACACAGGGGAACACTGAAGCTTTCTTT

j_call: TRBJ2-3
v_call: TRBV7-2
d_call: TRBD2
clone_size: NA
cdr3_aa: CASSQLAGEYTDTQYF
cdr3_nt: TGTGCCAGCAGCCAACTAGCGGGGGAGTACACAGATACGCAGTATTTT

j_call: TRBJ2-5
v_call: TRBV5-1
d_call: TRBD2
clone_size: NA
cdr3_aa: CASSSGLAGVRETQYF
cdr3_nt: TGCGCCAGCAGCTCGGGACTAGCGGGAGTTCGGGAGACCCAGTACTTC

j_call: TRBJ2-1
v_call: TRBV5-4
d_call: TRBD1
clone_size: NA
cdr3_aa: CASSPTTGQGGNEQFF
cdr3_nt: TGTGCCAGCAGTCCTACTACGGGACAGGGGGGGAATGAGCAGTTCTTC

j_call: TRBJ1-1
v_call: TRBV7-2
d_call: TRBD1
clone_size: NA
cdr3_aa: CASKGQLNTEAFF
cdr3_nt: TGTGCCAGCAAGGGACAGTTGAACACTGAAGCTTTCTTT

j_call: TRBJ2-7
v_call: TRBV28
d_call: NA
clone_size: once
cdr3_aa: CASSPPGGNGVEQYF
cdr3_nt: TGTGCCAGCAGCCCCCCAGGAGGGAACGGGGTCGAGCAGTACTTC

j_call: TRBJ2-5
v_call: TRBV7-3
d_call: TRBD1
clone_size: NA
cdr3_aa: CASSSTGGETQYF
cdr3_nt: TGTGCCAGCAGTTCGACAGGGGGGGAGACCCAGTACTTC

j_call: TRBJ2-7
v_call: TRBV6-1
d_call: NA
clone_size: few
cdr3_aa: CASSVTYEQYF
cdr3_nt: TGTGCCAGCAGTGTCACCTACGAGCAGTACTTC

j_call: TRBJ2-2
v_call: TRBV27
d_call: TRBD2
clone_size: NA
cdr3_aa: CASSFGRGRNTGELFF
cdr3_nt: TGTGCCAGCAGTTTCGGGCGGGGGAGGAACACCGGGGAGCTGTTTTTT

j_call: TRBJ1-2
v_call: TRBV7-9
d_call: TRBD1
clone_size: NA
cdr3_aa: CASSGRGQNGYTF
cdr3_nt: TGTGCCAGCAGCGGCAGGGGGCAGAATGGCTACACCTTC

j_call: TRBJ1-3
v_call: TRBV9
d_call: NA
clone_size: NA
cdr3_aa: CASSPVRGLDTIYF
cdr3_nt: TGTGCCAGCAGCCCCGTTCGAGGGTTGGACACCATATATTTT

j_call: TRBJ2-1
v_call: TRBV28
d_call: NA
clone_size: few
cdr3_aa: CASSPGHRGGEQFF
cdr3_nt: TGTGCCAGCAGTCCGGGACACCGAGGGGGTGAGCAGTTCTTC

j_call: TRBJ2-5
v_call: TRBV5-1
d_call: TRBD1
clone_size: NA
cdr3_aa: CASTRDRGEETQYF
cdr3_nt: TGCGCCAGTACCAGGGACAGGGGAGAAGAGACCCAGTACTTC

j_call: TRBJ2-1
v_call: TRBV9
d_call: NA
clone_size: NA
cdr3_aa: CASSAEGIGSNEQFF
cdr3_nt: TGTGCCAGCAGCGCCGAGGGTATCGGTTCCAATGAGCAGTTCTTC

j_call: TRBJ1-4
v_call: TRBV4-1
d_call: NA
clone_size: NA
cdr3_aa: CASSQEGTFEKLFF
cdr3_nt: TGCGCCAGCAGCCAAGAGGGGACTTTTGAAAAACTGTTTTTT

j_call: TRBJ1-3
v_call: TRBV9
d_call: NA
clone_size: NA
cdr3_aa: CASSVEVRNSGNTIYF
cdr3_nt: TGTGCCAGCAGCGTAGAAGTCAGGAACTCTGGAAACACCATATATTTT

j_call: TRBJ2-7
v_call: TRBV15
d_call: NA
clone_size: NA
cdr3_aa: CATSVLGGYEQYF
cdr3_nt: TGTGCCACCAGCGTACTAGGGGGCTACGAGCAGTACTTC

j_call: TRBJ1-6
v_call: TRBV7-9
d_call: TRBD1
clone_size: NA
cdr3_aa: CASSKGQGDSPLHF
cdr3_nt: TGTGCCAGCAGCAAGGGACAGGGGGATTCACCCCTCCACTTT

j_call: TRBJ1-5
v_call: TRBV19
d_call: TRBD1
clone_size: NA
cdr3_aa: CASSIQGAGQPQHF
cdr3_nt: TGTGCCAGTAGTATACAGGGGGCGGGGCAGCCCCAGCATTTT